One sample yielded the 2 T cell receptor beta chains listed below, sequenced in a study of post-analysis software for immune sequencing data. The study, taken as a whole, reports: With TRBV5-6, TRBV5-1 and TRBV20-1 included, about 5 TRBV segments were more frequent in patients than in controls.

These TCRs' antigens remain unknown. TCR beta libraries were prepared from cDNA with unique molecular identifiers. Via MiXCR, TCRdb re-called the PCR reads, giving one row per CDR3 protein. The data hold roughly 800,000 distinct CDR3 sequences, with about half observed a single time. The sample was blood. The receptors originated from a girl aged 10 to 17 with multiple sclerosis.

This clonotype was counted between two and nine times. The CDR3 is CSVAQGGTDTQYF. DNA of the CDR3: TGCAGCGTTGCCCAAGGTGGGACAGATACGCAGTATTTT. The chain is built from TRBV29-1 and TRBJ2-3; D gene unclear. CDR1 and CDR2 from the germline V gene are SQVTM and ANQGSEA. Trimming stripped 4 bases from V and 3 bases from J, with 11 bases between. The CDR3 extends over 13 amino acids.

This clonotype was seen more than once but under ten times. V and J are TRBV12-3 or TRBV12-4 and TRBJ2-3, with 7 bases matching TRBD1. CDR3 length equals 18 residues. The ends lost 4 bases at V and 4 bases at J; junction bases unmatched: 17. CDR3 amino acids: CASSSQGKGPHPADTQYF. The CDR3 DNA is TGTGCCAGCAGTTCACAGGGGAAGGGCCCCCACCCGGCAGATACGCAGTATTTT.